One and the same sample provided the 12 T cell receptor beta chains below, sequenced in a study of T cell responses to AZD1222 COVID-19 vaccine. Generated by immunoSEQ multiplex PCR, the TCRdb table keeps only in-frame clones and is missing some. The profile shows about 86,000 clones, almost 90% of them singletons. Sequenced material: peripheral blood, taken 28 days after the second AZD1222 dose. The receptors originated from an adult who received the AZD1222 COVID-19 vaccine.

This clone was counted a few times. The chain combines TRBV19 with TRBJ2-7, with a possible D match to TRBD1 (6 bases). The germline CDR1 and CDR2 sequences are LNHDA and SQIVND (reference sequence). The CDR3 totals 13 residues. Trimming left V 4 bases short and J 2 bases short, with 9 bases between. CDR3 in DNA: TGTGCCAGTAGTACAGGGGTAGCCTACGAGCAGTACTTC. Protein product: CASSTGVAYEQYF.

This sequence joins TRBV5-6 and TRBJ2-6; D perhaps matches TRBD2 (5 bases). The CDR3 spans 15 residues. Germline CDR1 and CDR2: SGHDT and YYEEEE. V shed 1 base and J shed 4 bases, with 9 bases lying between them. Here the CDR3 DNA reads TGTGCCAGCAGCTTGTGGGGAGCCGGGGCCAACGTCCTGACTTTC. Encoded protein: CASSLWGAGANVLTF.

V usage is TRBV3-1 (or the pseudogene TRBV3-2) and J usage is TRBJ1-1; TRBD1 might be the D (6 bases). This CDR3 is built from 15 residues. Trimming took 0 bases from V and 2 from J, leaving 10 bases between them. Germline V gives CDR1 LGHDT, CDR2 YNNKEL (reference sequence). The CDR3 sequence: CASSQEGTPNTEAFF. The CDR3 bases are TGTGCCAGCAGCCAAGAAGGGACACCTAACACTGAAGCTTTCTTT.

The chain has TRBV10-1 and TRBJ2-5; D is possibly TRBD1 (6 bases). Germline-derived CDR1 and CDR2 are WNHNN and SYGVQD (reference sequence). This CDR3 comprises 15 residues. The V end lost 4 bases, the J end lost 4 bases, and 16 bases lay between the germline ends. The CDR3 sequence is CASSGGNQGRETQYF. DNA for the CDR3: TGCGCCAGCAGTGGGGGAAATCAGGGGCGAGAGACCCAGTACTTC.

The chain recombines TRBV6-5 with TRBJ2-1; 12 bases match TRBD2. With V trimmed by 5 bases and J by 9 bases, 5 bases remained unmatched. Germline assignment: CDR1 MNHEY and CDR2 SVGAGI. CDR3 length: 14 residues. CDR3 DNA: TGTGCCAGCAGTCGGACTAGCGGGATAGGTGAGCAGTTCTTC. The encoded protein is CASSRTSGIGEQFF.

Here the CDR3 DNA reads TGCGCCAGCAGCGACTTGACAGGACCATACGAGCAGTACTTC. As protein: CASSDLTGPYEQYF. The chain has TRBV5-1 and TRBJ2-7; perhaps TRBD1 as D (6 bases). The CDR3 contains 14 residues. The germline CDR1 and CDR2 sequences are SGHRS and YFSETQ. The V end was cut by 4 bases, the J end by 4 bases, with 15 bases between.

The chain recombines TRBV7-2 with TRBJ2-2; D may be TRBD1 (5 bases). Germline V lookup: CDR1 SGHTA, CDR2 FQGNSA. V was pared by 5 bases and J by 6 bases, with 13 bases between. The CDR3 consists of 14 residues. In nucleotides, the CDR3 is TGTGCCAGCAGCCCCCAGGGATGGGCCGGGGAGCTGTTTTTT. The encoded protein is CASSPQGWAGELFF.

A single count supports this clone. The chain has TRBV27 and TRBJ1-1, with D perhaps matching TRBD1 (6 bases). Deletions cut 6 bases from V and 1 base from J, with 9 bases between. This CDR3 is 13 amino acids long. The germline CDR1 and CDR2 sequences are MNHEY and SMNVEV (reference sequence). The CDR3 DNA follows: TGTGCCAGCAGGCCACAGGGGAACACTGAAGCTTTCTTT. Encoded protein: CASRPQGNTEAFF.

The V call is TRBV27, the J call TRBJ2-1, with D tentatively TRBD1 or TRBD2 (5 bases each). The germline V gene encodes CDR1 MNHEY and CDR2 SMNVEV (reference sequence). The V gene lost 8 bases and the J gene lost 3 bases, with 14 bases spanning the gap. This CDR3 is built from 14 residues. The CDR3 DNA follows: TGTGCCAGCGGAACCGGGGCCCTCTACAATGAGCAGTTCTTC. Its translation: CASGTGALYNEQFF.

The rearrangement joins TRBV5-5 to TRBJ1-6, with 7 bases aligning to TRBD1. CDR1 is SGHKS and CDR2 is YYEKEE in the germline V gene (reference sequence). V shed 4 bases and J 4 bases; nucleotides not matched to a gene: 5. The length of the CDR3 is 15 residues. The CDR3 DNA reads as TGTGCCAGCAGCCTCGGGACAGAGTATAATTCACCCCTCCACTTT. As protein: CASSLGTEYNSPLHF.

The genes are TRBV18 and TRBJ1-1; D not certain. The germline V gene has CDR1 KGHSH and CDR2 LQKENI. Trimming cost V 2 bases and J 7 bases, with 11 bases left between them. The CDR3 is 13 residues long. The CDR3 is CASSPGSLGEAFF. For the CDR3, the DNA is TGTGCCAGCTCACCAGGCTCCCTAGGTGAAGCTTTCTTT.

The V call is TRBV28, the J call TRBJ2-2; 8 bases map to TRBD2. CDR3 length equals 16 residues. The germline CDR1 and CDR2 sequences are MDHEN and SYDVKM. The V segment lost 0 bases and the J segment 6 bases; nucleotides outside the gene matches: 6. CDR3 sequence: CASSLWVAGKAGELFF. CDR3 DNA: TGTGCCAGCAGTTTATGGGTAGCGGGAAAGGCCGGGGAGCTGTTTTTT.